These 21 T cell receptor beta chains originate from one sample sequenced in a study of cytomegalovirus exposure and HLA in healthy donors. This PCR relied on a set of 60 Vbeta primers and 13 Jbeta primers. The method was immunoSEQ multiplex PCR; TCRdb's version includes in-frame clones alone and lacks a portion of them. The sample records 250,000 to 300,000 clones, around 90% being singletons. Sequences were obtained from PBMCs. The source is a girl aged 2-10 years in good health and CMV-seronegative.

This clone was found once. V is TRBV5-1 and J is TRBJ2-2, with TRBD2 as a possible D gene (5 bases). Germline assignment: CDR1 SGHRS and CDR2 YFSETQ. CDR3 length: 15 residues. Trimming took off 5 bases at V and 5 bases at J, with 16 bases between the two ends. CDR3 bases: TGCGCCAGCAGGAATCCGGGGAAGGATACCGGGGAGCTGTTTTTT. Its protein is CASRNPGKDTGELFF.

The genes are TRBV6-8 and TRBJ1-5; D is undetermined. Germline V CDR1 and CDR2: MNHGY, SAAAGT. CDR3 length: 14 amino acids. Trimming pared 0 bases from V and 4 bases from J, leaving 7 bases between. The CDR3 DNA sequence: TGTGCCAGCAGTTACTCTCAGGCGAATCAGCCCCAGCATTTT. Translation gives CASSYSQANQPQHF.

The DNA of the CDR3 is TGTGCCAGCAGCACAACCGCCGGGACAGGGGGAACTGAAGCTTTCTTT. This sequence encodes CASSTTAGTGGTEAFF. The J gene is TRBJ1-1, the V gene TRBV9, with 11 positions matching TRBD1. Germline V gene lookup returns CDR1 SGDLS and CDR2 YYNGEE. The CDR3 totals 16 residues. Trimming cost V 4 bases and J 5 bases; bases outside gene matches: 10.

The rearrangement links TRBV11-2 to TRBJ1-6; D unresolved. CDR3 length: 14 residues. Germline V gene sequence: CDR1 SGHAT, CDR2 FQNNGV. Trimming left V 5 bases short and J 6 bases short, with 11 bases between. CDR3 region: CASSHPVGNSPLHF. As DNA, the CDR3 is TGTGCCAGCAGCCATCCTGTCGGTAATTCACCCCTCCACTTT.

V usage is TRBV5-6 and J usage is TRBJ1-5; the match to TRBD1 covers 7 bases. Germline CDR1 and CDR2: SGHDT and YYEEEE. The V and J ends lost 7 bases and 1 base, in that order; junction bases with no gene match: 8. The CDR3 is made up of 15 amino acids. As DNA, the CDR3 is TGTGCCAGCGCCAGGGGGGCGATGAGCAATCAGCCCCAGCATTTT. Residues: CASARGAMSNQPQHF.

V usage is TRBV4-1 and J usage is TRBJ1-2, with 7 positions matching TRBD1. From germline, CDR1 is MGHRA and CDR2 YSYEKL. This CDR3 is 15 amino acids long. The V and J ends lost 3 bases and 2 bases, in that order; junction bases with no gene match: 6. DNA for the CDR3: TGCGCCAGCAGCCAGCCGGACAGGCCCAACTATGGCTACACCTTC. It is translated as CASSQPDRPNYGYTF.

This clone is a singleton in its sample. The rearrangement joins TRBV5-8 to TRBJ2-5; 8 nucleotides align to TRBD1. The J call may be in error: the DNA end matches TRBJ2-7 better. The CDR3 length is 16 residues. Germline lookup yields CDR1 SGHTS and CDR2 YDEGEE. The CDR3 DNA follows: TGTGCCAGCAGCCTGACAGGGGCAACTTTAGATGGCGAGCAGTACTTC. The encoded protein is CASSLTGATLDGEQYF.

The rearrangement links TRBV2 to TRBJ2-1, with 9 bases identical to TRBD2. Trimming removed 0 bases from V and 9 bases from J; junction bases left unmatched: 3. CDR1 is SNHLY and CDR2 is FYNNEI in the germline V gene. The CDR3 totals 14 residues. The CDR3 sequence: CASSEAGLAAEQFF. Here the CDR3 DNA reads TGTGCCAGCAGTGAAGCGGGACTAGCTGCTGAGCAGTTCTTC.

The V and J genes are TRBV19 and TRBJ1-3; D is undetermined. Trimming took off 3 bases at V and 3 bases at J, with 15 bases between the two ends. The CDR3 contains 16 residues. Germline-derived CDR1 and CDR2 are LNHDA and SQIVND (reference sequence). The CDR3 sequence: CASSMALPGIGNTIYF. CDR3 DNA sequence: TGTGCCAGTAGTATGGCTCTCCCGGGGATTGGAAACACCATATATTTT.

V usage is TRBV10-3 and J usage is TRBJ2-2, with 8 bases aligning to TRBD2. The CDR3 is made up of 13 amino acids. CDR1 and CDR2 (germline): ENHRY, SYGVKD. The CDR3 here is CAAGDPNTGELFF. CDR3 nucleotide sequence: TGTGCAGCGGGGGACCCGAACACCGGGGAGCTGTTTTTT.

The J gene is TRBJ2-7, the V gene TRBV18; 8 bases are a match to TRBD2. V lost 3 bases, J lost 1 base, and 2 bases stayed unmatched. The CDR3 sequence is 14 residues long. Looked up from germline, CDR1 is KGHSH and CDR2 is LQKENI. The CDR3 here is CASSPGGRSYEQYF. The CDR3 DNA reads as TGTGCCAGCTCACCGGGCGGGAGGTCCTACGAGCAGTACTTC.

Notes on this clone: The same CDR3 can be traced to other DNA sequences in this sample. V is TRBV30 and J is TRBJ1-6, with 9 bases matching TRBD1. The CDR3 length is 13 residues. With V trimmed by 3 bases and J by 7 bases, 1 base remained unmatched. CDR1 is GTSNPN, CDR2 SVGIG, per germline (reference sequence). The chain's CDR3 is CAWSGTGNSPLHF. The CDR3 region has the DNA TGTGCCTGGAGCGGGACAGGGAATTCACCCCTCCACTTT.

J is TRBJ1-1 and V is TRBV6-1, with D possibly matching TRBD1 (5 bases). The CDR3 length is 13 residues. CDR1 and CDR2 (germline): MNHNS, SASEGT. With 5 bases removed from V and 10 bases from J, the gap between germline ends came to 17 bases. CDR3 DNA sequence: TGTGCCAGCAGTTTAATCTCAGGACATTCAGCTTTCTTT. Its protein product is CASSLISGHSAFF.

This clone has a handful of counts. The V gene is TRBV6-1, the J gene TRBJ1-4, with a possible D match to TRBD1 (6 bases). Germline V gene data show CDR1 as MNHNS and CDR2 as SASEGT. The CDR3 extends over 14 amino acids. The V end lost 6 bases, the J end lost 11 bases, and 19 bases lay between the germline ends. This CDR3 reads CASRETGLGYKLFF. The DNA of the CDR3 is TGTGCCAGCAGGGAGACAGGTTTGGGATACAAACTGTTTTTT.

The sample holds one count of this clone. The rearrangement links TRBV5-4 to TRBJ2-3; 9 bases line up with TRBD1. The V gene end was trimmed by 6 bases and the J gene end by 2 bases; junction bases not matched to a gene: 10. Germline V gene data show CDR1 as SGHNT and CDR2 as YYREEE (reference sequence). CDR3 size: 16 residues. CDR3 sequence: CASTPLDRGVTDTQYF. CDR3 coding DNA: TGTGCCAGCACCCCATTAGACAGGGGGGTCACAGATACGCAGTATTTT.

This clone was seen once. The gene calls are TRBV19 and TRBJ2-7, with TRBD2 identical over 10 bases. Germline V gives CDR1 LNHDA, CDR2 SQIVND (reference sequence). The V and J ends lost 0 bases and 3 bases, in that order; junction bases with no gene match: 5. CDR3 length: 16 amino acids. Here the CDR3 reads CASSIEGLADHYEQYF. For the CDR3, the DNA is TGTGCCAGTAGTATAGAAGGACTAGCGGATCACTACGAGCAGTACTTC.

The chain is built from TRBV5-1 and TRBJ2-3; tentatively, D is TRBD2 (5 bases). Trimming took 0 bases from V and 3 from J, leaving 11 bases between them. Germline CDR1 is SGHRS and CDR2 is YFSETQ. The CDR3 has 15 residues. The CDR3 protein is CASSLEGVGTDTQYF. In DNA form, the CDR3 reads TGCGCCAGCAGCTTGGAGGGAGTAGGGACAGATACGCAGTATTTT.

As regards this clone: The same CDR3 can be traced to other DNA sequences in this sample. The CDR3 protein is CSASGSYEQYF. In DNA form, the CDR3 reads TGCAGTGCCTCAGGGTCCTACGAGCAGTACTTC. The chain uses TRBV20-1 and TRBJ2-7; maybe TRBD1 (5 bases). There are 11 residues in the CDR3. The germline CDR1 and CDR2 sequences are DFQATT and SNEGSKA (reference sequence). Trimming stripped 6 bases from V and 1 base from J, with 7 bases between.

The chain recombines TRBV28 with TRBJ2-7; tentatively, D is TRBD2 (5 bases). The CDR3 length is 12 residues. Germline values: CDR1 MDHEN, CDR2 SYDVKM. Trimming took 6 bases from V and 3 from J, leaving 9 bases between them. CDR3 sequence (DNA): TGTGCCAGCAGCCTCGGGGTCTACGAGCAGTACTTC. Its protein is CASSLGVYEQYF.

The chain uses TRBV4-2 and TRBJ2-7; 14 bases match TRBD2. Per germline, CDR1 LGHNA and CDR2 YNFKEQ. This CDR3 is 15 amino acids long. V gave up 3 bases and J gave up 6 bases; unmatched junction bases: 4. CDR3 nucleotide sequence: TGTGCCAGCAGCCAGACTAGCGGGGGGGTCTCCGAGCAGTACTTC. It encodes CASSQTSGGVSEQYF.

The chain combines TRBV5-1 with TRBJ2-7, with a possible D match to TRBD1 (5 bases). The ends were cut back, 2 bases at V and 4 bases at J, with 16 bases in the middle. CDR3 size: 15 residues. From germline, CDR1 is SGHRS and CDR2 YFSETQ. In DNA, the CDR3 is TGCGCCAGCAGCTTATCTCCGGACAAACTTTACGAGCAGTACTTC. Its translation is CASSLSPDKLYEQYF.